Described below is a single T cell receptor beta chain sequence and its context. Antigen specificity is unknown. Both 60 Vbeta primers and 13 Jbeta primers went into the PCR. Libraries were prepared by immunoSEQ multiplex PCR; TCRdb keeps only in-frame clonotypes and omits some of them. The table lists 100,000 or so clones, approximately 88% of them singletons. This sample was included in a study of cytomegalovirus exposure and HLA in healthy donors. Germline lookup yields CDR1 GTSNPN and CDR2 SVGIG (reference sequence). Trimming removed 1 base from V and 7 bases from J; junction bases left unmatched: 24. CDR3 size: 19 residues. Study observations and caveats: An analysis that was carried out later associated 16,000 or so TCR beta sequences with HLA alleles at 0.05 false discovery rate.

The rearrangement links TRBV30 to TRBJ1-1, with TRBD1 matching 7 bases. The sequence derives from a man aged 18-30 years in good health and CMV-seronegative. Sequencing was done on a sample of PBMCs. The CDR3 loop reads CAWSDPILGTDGFRDEAFF. The CDR3 bases are TGTGCCTGGAGTGACCCCATCCTCGGGACAGATGGTTTTAGGGATGAAGCTTTCTTT. The variable domain in full, with the rest retrieved from reference TRBV30 and TRBJ1-1, is SQTIHQWPATLVQPVGSPLSLECTVEGTSNPNLYWYRQAAGRGLQLLFYSVGIGQISSEVPQNLSASRPQDRQFILSSKKLLLSDSGFYLCAWSDPILGTDGFRDEAFFGQGTRLTVV.